Included here is one TCR beta chain sequence, with context. This clone's antigen is unknown. There are no base qualities to consult, and no much larger clone falls within one base. This specimen's time point label, interpreted: baseline, week 1 (first vaccination visit). Read against the paper, the sample's treatment or condition label means: pre-vaccination baseline after standard-of-care therapy. Newly diagnosed WHO grade 3 or 4 IDH1-mutant astrocytomas showing loss of nuclear ATRX were present in the donors. The samples were drawn from NOA16, a multicentre, single-arm, open-label phase I trial in Germany that tested a mutant IDH1 peptide vaccine in humans for the first time. For immunogenicity testing, the blood drawn at visit V03 was used as the baseline sample. Genomic DNA for TCRB sequencing was isolated from EDTA blood with the DNeasy Blood and Tissue Kit. The sample is drawn from a study of a mutant IDH1 vaccine in newly diagnosed glioma (dated by TCRdb to about 2021). Notes on the research overall: The roughly 34 treated patients were roughly 62% male and around 38% female, with a mean age of around 40 years. Before enrollment, most patients had been given radiochemotherapy with temozolomide as standard therapy, while the rest had received either radiotherapy alone or temozolomide alone. Peripheral blood was collected at six visits: V03 (baseline), V05, V07, V10, V12 and V13. For exploratory analyses, about 25 treated patients had longitudinal TCRB deep sequencing done wherever samples were available. The full study reports these points: Immune responses induced by the vaccine were seen in roughly 95% of patients across multiple MHC alleles. PBMC samples for TCRB deep sequencing were selected based on availability. Pseudoprogression seemed to be unrelated to changes in the top peripheral T cell clonotypes found by TCRB sequencing. It was noted by the authors that analyses of patient blood samples could not be reproduced owing to sample limitations.

The library was generated by the immunoSEQ multiplex PCR assay. Rearranged TCR beta chain sequences were amplified with the hsTCRB Kit following the manufacturer's protocol. Sequencing of TCRB libraries was carried out on an Illumina MiSeq. As for the authors' bioinformatics: The proprietary platform of the kit vendor was used for demultiplexing, trimming and gene mapping. TCRdb holds this immuneACCESS table with in-frame rearrangements only. Some clones are missing; in checked studies, unresolved V genes explain under half, and the rest has no known cause. V and J calls and clone size come straight from that table; D and trimming were deduced from the DNA. Present in this sample are fewer than 40,000 clones, more than 65% of which were seen just once. The ten largest clones add up to roughly 20% of the sample. V sheds 3 bases and J sheds 4 bases, leaving 13 bases between their ends. Taken from cysteine to phenylalanine, the CDR3 has 14 residues. The sequence is cut down to CDR3 DNA, 42 bases in frame from base 1. As encoded in the germline V gene (reference sequence), CDR1 is LNHDA while CDR2 is SQIVND.

The sequence joins TRBV19 to TRBJ2-7; the D segment is perhaps TRBD1 or TRBD2, each sharing 5 matched bases. This sequence originates from a man aged 25 to 45 with glioma. Sequences were derived from PBMCs, sampled from a glioma patient treated with radiotherapy, temozolomide or both. The CDR3 here reads CASSIGDGGYEQYF. The bases are TGTGCCAGTAGTATTGGGGACGGTGGGTACGAGCAGTACTTC.